This T cell receptor beta chain was sequenced for a study of beta chain features in type 1 diabetes. Study-wide points: For patients, the naive, central memory and Treg TCRB repertoires appeared more alike than for healthy donors. For type 1 diabetes patients, VDJ junctions showed fewer insertions and more deletions.

To note about this clone: Antigen: not known.

CDR3 length: 13 residues. Germline V lookup: CDR1 SQVTM, CDR2 ANQGSEA. The V and J ends lost 7 bases and 6 bases respectively, with 18 bases between them. The sequenced template was cDNA made from the entire isolated RNA. This table comes from immunoSEQ multiplex PCR, and its TCRdb copy is limited to in-frame clones, with some not included. The sample carries 350,000 to 400,000 clones, over 12% recorded once. The authors took one heparinised blood draw, averaging about 120 mL, from each donor. Sorting based on CD45RO/CCR7/CD25/CD127/CD95/CD27 separated CD4+ naive, central memory, regulatory and stem cell-like memory cells.

The chain recombines TRBV29-1 with TRBJ1-1; possibly TRBD1 for D (5 bases). The origin of this receptor is a young woman in good health. The sample taken for sequencing was naive CD4+ T cells from blood. The CDR3 region is CSGRVQEFSEAFF. The CDR3 nucleotides read TGCAGCGGCCGAGTACAGGAATTCTCTGAAGCTTTCTTT.